This record covers a single TCR beta chain. Its specificity is unknown. This CDR3 region has 15 residues. In germline, CDR1 is MDHEN, CDR2 SYDVKM. V gave up 6 bases and J gave up 5 bases; unmatched junction bases: 13. This specimen belongs to a study of T cell repertoires in cytomegalovirus infection. The overall study: Public TCR beta signatures marked donors with CMV infection and the matching HLA.

Study conclusions and caveats: Frequencies of public TCR beta families were cumulated, and this identified carriers of CMV plus the relevant HLA. The ex vivo response was dominated by HLA-C-restricted CMV-specific TCR beta clonotypes.

TCRdb itself ran the reads through MiXCR, one entry per CDR3 protein. The sample yields about 230,000 distinct CDR3 sequences, roughly 23% seen once. The TCR originated in a human donor in good health (CMV status not recorded). Some clones in this sample may be carry-over from other donors' samples. V is TRBV28 and J is TRBJ2-7; 7 positions match TRBD2. Sequenced: CD8+ T cells from PBMCs. CDR3 sequence reads: CASSLPGTGGNEQYF. The CDR3 DNA reads TGTGCCAGCAGCTTACCCGGGACGGGGGGTAACGAGCAGTACTTC.